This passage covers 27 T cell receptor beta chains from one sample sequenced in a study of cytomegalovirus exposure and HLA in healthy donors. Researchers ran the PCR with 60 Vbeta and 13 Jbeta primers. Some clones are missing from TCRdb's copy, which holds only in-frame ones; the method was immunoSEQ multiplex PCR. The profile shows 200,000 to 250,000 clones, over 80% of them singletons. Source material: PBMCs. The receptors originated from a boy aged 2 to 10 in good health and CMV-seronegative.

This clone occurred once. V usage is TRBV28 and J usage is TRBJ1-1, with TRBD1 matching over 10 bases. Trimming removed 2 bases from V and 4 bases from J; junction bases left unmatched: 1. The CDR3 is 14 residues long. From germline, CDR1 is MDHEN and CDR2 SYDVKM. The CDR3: CASSLGTGVTEAFF. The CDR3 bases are TGTGCCAGCAGTTTAGGGACAGGGGTCACTGAAGCTTTCTTT.

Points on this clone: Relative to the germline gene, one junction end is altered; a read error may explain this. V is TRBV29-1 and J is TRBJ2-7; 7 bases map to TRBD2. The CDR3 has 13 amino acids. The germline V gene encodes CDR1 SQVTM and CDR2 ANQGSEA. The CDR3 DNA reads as TGCAGCGCCCGACAAGGAGGGGACTACGGGCAGTACTTC. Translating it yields CSARQGGDYGQYF.

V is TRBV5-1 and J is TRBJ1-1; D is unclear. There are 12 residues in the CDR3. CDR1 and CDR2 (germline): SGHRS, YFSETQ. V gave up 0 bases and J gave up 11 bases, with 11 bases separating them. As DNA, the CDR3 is TGCGCCAGCAGCTTGGATCAGGTTCAGGCTTTCTTT. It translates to CASSLDQVQAFF.

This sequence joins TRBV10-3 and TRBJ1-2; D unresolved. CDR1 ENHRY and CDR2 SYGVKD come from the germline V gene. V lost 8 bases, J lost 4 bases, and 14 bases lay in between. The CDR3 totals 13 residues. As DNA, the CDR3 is TGTGCCATCCGGCTGGCGGGATCCTATGGCTACACCTTC. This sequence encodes CAIRLAGSYGYTF.

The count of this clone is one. CDR3 sequence reads: CASSPPPGVWNNEQFF. CDR3 coding DNA: TGTGCCAGCAGCCCCCCCCCGGGGGTATGGAACAATGAGCAGTTCTTC. V gene TRBV7-8 combines with J gene TRBJ2-1; tentatively, D is TRBD2 (6 bases). Germline V CDR1 and CDR2: SGHVS, FQNEAQ. The V end was cut by 5 bases, the J end by 5 bases, with 19 bases between. The CDR3 loop spans 16 amino acids.

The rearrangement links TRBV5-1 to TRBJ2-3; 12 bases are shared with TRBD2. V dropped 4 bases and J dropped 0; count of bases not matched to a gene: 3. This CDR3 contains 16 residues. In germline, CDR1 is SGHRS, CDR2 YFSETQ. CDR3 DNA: TGCGCCAGCAGCCAAACTAGCGGGGGGAGCACAGATACGCAGTATTTT. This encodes CASSQTSGGSTDTQYF.

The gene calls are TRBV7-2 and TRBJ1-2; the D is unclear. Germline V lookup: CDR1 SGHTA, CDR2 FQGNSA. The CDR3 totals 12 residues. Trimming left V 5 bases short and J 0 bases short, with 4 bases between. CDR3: CASSQSNYGYTF. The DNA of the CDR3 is TGTGCCAGCAGCCAATCTAACTATGGCTACACCTTC.

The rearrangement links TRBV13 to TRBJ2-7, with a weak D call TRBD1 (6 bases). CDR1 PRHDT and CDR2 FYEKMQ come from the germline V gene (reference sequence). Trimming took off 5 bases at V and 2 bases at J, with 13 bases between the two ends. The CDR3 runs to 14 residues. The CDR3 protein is CASSDRDNPYEQYF. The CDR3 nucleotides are TGTGCCAGCAGCGACCGGGACAACCCCTACGAGCAGTACTTC.

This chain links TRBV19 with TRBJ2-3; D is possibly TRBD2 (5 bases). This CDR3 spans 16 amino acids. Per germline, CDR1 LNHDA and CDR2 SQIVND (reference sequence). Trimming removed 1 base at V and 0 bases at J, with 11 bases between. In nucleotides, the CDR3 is TGTGCCAGTAGTATAGGAGGGAGCGGAAGCACAGATACGCAGTATTTT. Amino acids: CASSIGGSGSTDTQYF. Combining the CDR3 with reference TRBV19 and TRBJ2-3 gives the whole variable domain DGGITQSPKYLFRKEGQNVTLSCEQNLNHDAMYWYRQDPGQGLRLIYYSQIVNDFQKGDIAEGYSVSREKKESFPLTVTSAQKNPTAFYLCASSIGGSGSTDTQYFGPGTRLTVL.

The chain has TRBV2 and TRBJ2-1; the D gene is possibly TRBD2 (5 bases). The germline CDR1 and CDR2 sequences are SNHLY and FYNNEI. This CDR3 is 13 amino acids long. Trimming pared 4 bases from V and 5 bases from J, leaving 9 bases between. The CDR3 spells CASSVTRDNEQFF. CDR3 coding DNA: TGTGCCAGCAGTGTAACTAGGGACAATGAGCAGTTCTTC.

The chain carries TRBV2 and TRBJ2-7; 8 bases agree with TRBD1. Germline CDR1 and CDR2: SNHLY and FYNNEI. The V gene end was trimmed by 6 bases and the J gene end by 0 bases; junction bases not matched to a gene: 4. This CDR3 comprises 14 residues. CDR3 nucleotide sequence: TGTGCCAGCAGCTCGGGACAGGTCTCCTACGAGCAGTACTTC. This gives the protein CASSSGQVSYEQYF.

The CDR3 nucleotides are TGTGCCAGCATGGGACAGGGGGGTTCACCCCTCCACTTT. It is translated as CASMGQGGSPLHF. The genes are TRBV6-5 and TRBJ1-6; 11 nucleotides match TRBD1. CDR1 and CDR2 (germline): MNHEY, SVGAGI. V lost 7 bases, J lost 9 bases, and 2 bases stayed unmatched. This CDR3 is built from 13 residues.

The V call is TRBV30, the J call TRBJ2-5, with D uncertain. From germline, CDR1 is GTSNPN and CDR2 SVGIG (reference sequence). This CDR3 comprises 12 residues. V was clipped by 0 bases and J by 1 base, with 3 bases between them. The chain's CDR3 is CAWSVSQETQYF. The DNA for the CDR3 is TGTGCCTGGAGTGTGAGCCAAGAGACCCAGTACTTC.

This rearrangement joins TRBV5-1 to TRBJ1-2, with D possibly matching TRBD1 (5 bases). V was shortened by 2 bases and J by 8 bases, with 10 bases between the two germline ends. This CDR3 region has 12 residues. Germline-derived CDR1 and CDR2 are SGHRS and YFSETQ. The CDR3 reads CASSFDSWGYTF. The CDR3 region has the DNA TGCGCCAGCAGCTTTGACAGCTGGGGCTACACCTTC. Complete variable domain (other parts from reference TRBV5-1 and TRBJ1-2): KAGVTQTPRYLIKTRGQQVTLSCSPISGHRSVSWYQQTPGQGLQFLFEYFSETQRNKGNFPGRFSGRQFSNSRSEMNVSTLELGDSALYLCASSFDSWGYTFGSGTRLTVV.

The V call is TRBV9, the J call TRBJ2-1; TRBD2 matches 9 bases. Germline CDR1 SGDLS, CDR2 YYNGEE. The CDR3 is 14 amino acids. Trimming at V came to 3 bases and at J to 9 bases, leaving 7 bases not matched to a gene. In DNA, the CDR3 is TGTGCCAGCAGCGAAGCGGGGGGCGTGTTTGAGCAGTTCTTC. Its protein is CASSEAGGVFEQFF.

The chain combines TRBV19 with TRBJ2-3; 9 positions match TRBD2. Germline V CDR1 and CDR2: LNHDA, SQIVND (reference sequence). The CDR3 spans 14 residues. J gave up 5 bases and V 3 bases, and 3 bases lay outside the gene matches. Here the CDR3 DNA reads TGTGCCAGTAGTATTCGGCGGGGGGGAGATACGCAGTATTTT. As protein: CASSIRRGGDTQYF.

In DNA form, the CDR3 reads TGTGCCAGCAGCGTAGGTAGCGGGACCAGCACAGATACGCAGTATTTT. Translation gives CASSVGSGTSTDTQYF. The chain carries TRBV9 and TRBJ2-3, with 8 bases that match TRBD2. Germline V CDR1 and CDR2: SGDLS, YYNGEE. The junction had 3 bases not matched to a gene; V was cut back by 0 bases and J by 0 bases. This CDR3 has 16 amino acids.

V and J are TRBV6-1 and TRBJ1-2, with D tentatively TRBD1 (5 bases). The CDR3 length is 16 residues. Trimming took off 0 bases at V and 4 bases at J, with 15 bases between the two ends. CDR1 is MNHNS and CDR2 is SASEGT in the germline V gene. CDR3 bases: TGTGCCAGCAGTGAAGCGAGTGGGGCAGCTGGCTATGGCTACACCTTC. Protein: CASSEASGAAGYGYTF.

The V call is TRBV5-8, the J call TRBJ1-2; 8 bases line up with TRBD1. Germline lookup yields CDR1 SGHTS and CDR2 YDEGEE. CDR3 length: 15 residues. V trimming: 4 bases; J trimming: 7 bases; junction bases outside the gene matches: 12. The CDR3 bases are TGTGCCAGCAGCCCCCCGCCTCAGGGGGCGTCTGGCTACACCTTC. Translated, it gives CASSPPPQGASGYTF. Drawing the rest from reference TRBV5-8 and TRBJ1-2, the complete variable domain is EAGVTQSPTHLIKTRGQQATLRCSPISGHTSVYWYQQALGLGLQFLLWYDEGEERNRGNFPPRFSGRQFPNYSSELNVNALELEDSALYLCASSPPPQGASGYTFGSGTRLTVV.

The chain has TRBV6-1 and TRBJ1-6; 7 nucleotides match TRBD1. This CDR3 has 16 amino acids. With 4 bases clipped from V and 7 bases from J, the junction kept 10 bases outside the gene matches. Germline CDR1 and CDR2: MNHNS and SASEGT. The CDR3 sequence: CASSGNLGQANSPLHF. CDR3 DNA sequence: TGTGCCAGCAGTGGGAATCTCGGACAGGCGAATTCACCCCTCCACTTT.

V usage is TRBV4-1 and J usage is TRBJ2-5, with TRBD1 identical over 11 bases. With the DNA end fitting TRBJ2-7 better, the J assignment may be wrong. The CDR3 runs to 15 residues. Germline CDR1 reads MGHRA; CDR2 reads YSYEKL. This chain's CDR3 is CASSPGQGANYEQYF. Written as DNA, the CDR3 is TGCGCCAGCAGCCCCGGACAGGGGGCGAACTACGAGCAGTACTTC.

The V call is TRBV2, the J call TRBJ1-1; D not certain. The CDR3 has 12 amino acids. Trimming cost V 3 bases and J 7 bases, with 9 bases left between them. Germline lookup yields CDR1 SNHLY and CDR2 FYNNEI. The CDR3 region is CASSEAGGEAFF. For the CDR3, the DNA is TGTGCCAGCAGTGAGGCAGGAGGTGAAGCTTTCTTT.

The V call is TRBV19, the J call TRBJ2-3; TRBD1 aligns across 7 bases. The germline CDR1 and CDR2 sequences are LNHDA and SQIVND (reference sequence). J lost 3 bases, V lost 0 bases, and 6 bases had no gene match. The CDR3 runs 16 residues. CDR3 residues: CASSIDGGRGTDTQYF. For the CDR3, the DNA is TGTGCCAGTAGTATAGATGGAGGCAGGGGGACAGATACGCAGTATTTT.

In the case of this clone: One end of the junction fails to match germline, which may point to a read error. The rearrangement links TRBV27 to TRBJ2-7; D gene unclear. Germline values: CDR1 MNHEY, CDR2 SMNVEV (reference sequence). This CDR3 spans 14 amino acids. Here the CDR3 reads CASRFTTDSYEQYF. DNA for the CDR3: TGTGCCAGCCGTTTCACGACTGACTCCTACGAGCAGTACTTC.

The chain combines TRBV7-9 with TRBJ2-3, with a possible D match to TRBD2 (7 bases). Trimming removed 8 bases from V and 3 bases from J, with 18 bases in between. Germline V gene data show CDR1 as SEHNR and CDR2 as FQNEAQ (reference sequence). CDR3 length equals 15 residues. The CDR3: CASVPGGASTDTQYF. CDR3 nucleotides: TGTGCCAGCGTCCCGGGGGGCGCTTCTACAGATACGCAGTATTTT.

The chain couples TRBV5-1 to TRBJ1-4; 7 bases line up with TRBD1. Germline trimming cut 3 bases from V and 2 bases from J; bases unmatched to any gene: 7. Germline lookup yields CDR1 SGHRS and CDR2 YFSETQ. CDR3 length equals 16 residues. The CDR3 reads CASSWTTGSTNEKLFF. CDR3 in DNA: TGCGCCAGCAGCTGGACGACAGGGAGCACTAATGAAAAACTGTTTTTT.

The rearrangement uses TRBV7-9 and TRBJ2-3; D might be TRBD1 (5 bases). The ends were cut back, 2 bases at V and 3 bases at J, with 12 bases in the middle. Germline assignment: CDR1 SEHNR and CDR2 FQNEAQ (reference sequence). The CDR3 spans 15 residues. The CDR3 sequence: CASSLIQGRTDTQYF. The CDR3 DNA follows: TGTGCCAGCAGCTTAATTCAGGGAAGGACAGATACGCAGTATTTT.